This is a list of T cell receptor beta chains from one sample in a study of cytomegalovirus exposure and HLA in healthy donors. The repertoire was sequenced with immunoSEQ multiplex PCR; TCRdb's copy has only in-frame clones and lacks some. The sample records 150,000 to 200,000 clones, around 88% being singletons. The sequenced sample consisted of PBMCs. The receptor set was obtained from a young woman in good health and CMV-seronegative. Both conserved end residues are part of each CDR3. D genes are given only for firm matches.

j_call v_call d_call cdr3_aa
TRBJ2-7 TRBV7-2 - CASSLVILAPKSYEQYF
TRBJ1-1 TRBV12-5 - CASGLVPPRGNTEAFF
TRBJ2-1 TRBV19 TRBD1 CASSRPGQGSYEQFF
TRBJ1-1 TRBV10-3 - CATSGGRGSNTEAFF
TRBJ2-3 TRBV9 TRBD2 CASSDGIVLATATDTQYF
TRBJ2-7 TRBV10-3 TRBD1 CAIRRDRGPQASSYEQYF
TRBJ2-3 TRBV2 TRBD2 CASSFRLAGASTDTQYF
TRBJ2-1 TRBV2 - CASSESSTFDIFYNEQFF
TRBJ2-1 TRBV30 - CAWSVDLVAFF
TRBJ2-7 TRBV10-3 TRBD1 CAISIRLGQGINEQYF
TRBJ1-4 TRBV9 - CASSVVEGRREKLFF
TRBJ2-7 TRBV13 - CASSSDRSLYEQYF
TRBJ1-5 TRBV11-2 - CASSLMSKQPQHF
TRBJ1-2 TRBV30 - CAWCQLDGYTF
TRBJ1-5 TRBV15 - CATSTYPSGIPLQHF
TRBJ2-2 TRBV30 TRBD1 CAWNGQGPIGELFF
TRBJ2-1 TRBV15 TRBD2 CATSRVGGGPGEQFF
TRBJ2-7 TRBV11-2 - CASSSLADQAVYEQYF
TRBJ2-6 TRBV5-5 - CASSLAEGFGANVLTF
TRBJ1-1 TRBV11-2 - CASSLVRDSREAFF